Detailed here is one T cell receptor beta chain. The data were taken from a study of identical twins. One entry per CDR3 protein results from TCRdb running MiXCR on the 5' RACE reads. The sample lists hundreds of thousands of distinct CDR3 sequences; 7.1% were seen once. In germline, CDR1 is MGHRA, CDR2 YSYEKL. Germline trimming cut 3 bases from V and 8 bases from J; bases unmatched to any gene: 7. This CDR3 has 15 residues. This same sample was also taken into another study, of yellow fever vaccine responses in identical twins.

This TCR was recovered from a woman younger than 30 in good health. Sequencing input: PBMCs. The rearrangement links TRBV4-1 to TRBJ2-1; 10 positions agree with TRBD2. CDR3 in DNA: TGCGCCAGCAGCCAGGGACTAGCGCCGGGGGATGAGCAGTTCTTC. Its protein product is CASSQGLAPGDEQFF.